The clone carrying this T cell receptor beta chain was recorded only once. This CDR3 has 16 residues. Germline CDR1 and CDR2: LGHDT and YNNKEL (reference sequence). V was cut by 1 base and J by 4 bases, with 13 bases left in between. The authors' processing: Reference gene primer amplification in the assay estimated nucleated cell counts. The repertoire was sequenced with immunoSEQ multiplex PCR; TCRdb's copy has only in-frame clones and lacks some. The V and J calls and clone size were taken over from that table, and D and trimming were inferred from the DNA. The sample has 250,000 to 400,000 clones; almost 90% are singletons. The data are from a study of blood T cell repertoires in COVID-19. Study-level information: PBMCs, B-cell-depleted T cells, or T cells provided the cDNA or gDNA that made up the material.

While infection was still active, Seattle patients were enrolled and then followed longitudinally. The source material was peripheral blood. The chain carries TRBV3-1 (or the pseudogene TRBV3-2) and TRBJ1-4, with D maybe TRBD1 (5 bases). The sequence derives from a woman in her twenties or thirties with COVID-19, enrolled during active disease. The CDR3 here is CASSQGSTVYNEKLFF. In DNA form, the CDR3 reads TGTGCCAGCAGCCAAGGTTCGACAGTTTATAATGAAAAACTGTTTTTT.